The source of this T cell receptor (beta chain) is a study of T-cell reconstitution after alpha-beta-depleted transplantation in children. The CDR3 has 12 amino acids. Trimming cost V 1 base and J 8 bases, with 8 bases left between them. The germline gives CDR1 SEHNR, CDR2 FQNEAQ (reference sequence). As it was prepared, the TCRbeta library received unique molecular identifiers. TCRdb fed the PCR reads into MiXCR, producing one record per CDR3 protein. The repertoire has about 410,000 distinct CDR3 sequences, about a fifth of them found once; the top ten carry around 4%. This sequence originates from a human donor who donated a stem cell graft to a child with acute myeloid leukemia. V is TRBV7-9 and J is TRBJ1-1, with unresolved D. The source material was PBMCs from the stem cell graft donor, sampled from the stem cell graft. The CDR3 here is CASSLVSGEAFF. DNA for the CDR3: TGTGCCAGCAGCTTAGTATCGGGGGAAGCTTTCTTT.